These T cell receptor beta chains were read from a single sample in a study of cytomegalovirus exposure and HLA in healthy donors. Data came from immunoSEQ multiplex PCR; TCRdb stores just in-frame clones and leaves some out. The table lists 220,000 or so clones, about 74% of them singletons, with under 2% in the top ten. Sequenced sample: PBMCs. The receptors derive from a woman in her twenties or thirties in good health and CMV-seronegative. Each CDR3 is given with its conserved first and last residue. Not all rows give a size; the values are once, few, many and, for expanded clones, a class.

abundance: once
j_gene: TRBJ1-1
v_gene: TRBV9
CDR3aa: CASSVVGGNSNTEAFF

abundance: NA
j_gene: TRBJ2-1
v_gene: TRBV7-9
CDR3aa: CASSLGDLGSSGEQFF

abundance: few
j_gene: TRBJ2-5
v_gene: TRBV4-1
CDR3aa: CASSPWGGEETQYF

abundance: NA
j_gene: TRBJ2-3
v_gene: TRBV4-2
CDR3aa: CASSQDLASSDTQYF

abundance: NA
j_gene: TRBJ2-7
v_gene: TRBV4-1
CDR3aa: CASSQEGTSSYEQYF

abundance: once
j_gene: TRBJ2-7
v_gene: TRBV9
CDR3aa: CASSVGRASPEQYF

abundance: few
j_gene: TRBJ2-5
v_gene: TRBV6-5
CDR3aa: CASSSGGMLETQYF

abundance: NA
j_gene: TRBJ1-4
v_gene: TRBV2
CDR3aa: CASTSQGREKLFF

abundance: NA
j_gene: TRBJ1-1
v_gene: TRBV4-1
CDR3aa: CASSQDSGGGEAFF

abundance: NA
j_gene: TRBJ1-3
v_gene: TRBV5-5
CDR3aa: CASSSLQGLSGNTIYF

abundance: NA
j_gene: TRBJ2-1
v_gene: TRBV9
CDR3aa: CASSVGAGEYNEQFF

abundance: NA
j_gene: TRBJ2-7
v_gene: TRBV7-2
CDR3aa: CASSPGLAGTYEQYF

abundance: NA
j_gene: TRBJ2-7
v_gene: TRBV9
CDR3aa: CASSVGTSGTYEQYF

abundance: once
j_gene: TRBJ2-3
v_gene: TRBV10-1
CDR3aa: CASSGTSGRAGDTQYF

abundance: NA
j_gene: TRBJ2-3
v_gene: TRBV11-3
CDR3aa: CASSLDQDTQYF